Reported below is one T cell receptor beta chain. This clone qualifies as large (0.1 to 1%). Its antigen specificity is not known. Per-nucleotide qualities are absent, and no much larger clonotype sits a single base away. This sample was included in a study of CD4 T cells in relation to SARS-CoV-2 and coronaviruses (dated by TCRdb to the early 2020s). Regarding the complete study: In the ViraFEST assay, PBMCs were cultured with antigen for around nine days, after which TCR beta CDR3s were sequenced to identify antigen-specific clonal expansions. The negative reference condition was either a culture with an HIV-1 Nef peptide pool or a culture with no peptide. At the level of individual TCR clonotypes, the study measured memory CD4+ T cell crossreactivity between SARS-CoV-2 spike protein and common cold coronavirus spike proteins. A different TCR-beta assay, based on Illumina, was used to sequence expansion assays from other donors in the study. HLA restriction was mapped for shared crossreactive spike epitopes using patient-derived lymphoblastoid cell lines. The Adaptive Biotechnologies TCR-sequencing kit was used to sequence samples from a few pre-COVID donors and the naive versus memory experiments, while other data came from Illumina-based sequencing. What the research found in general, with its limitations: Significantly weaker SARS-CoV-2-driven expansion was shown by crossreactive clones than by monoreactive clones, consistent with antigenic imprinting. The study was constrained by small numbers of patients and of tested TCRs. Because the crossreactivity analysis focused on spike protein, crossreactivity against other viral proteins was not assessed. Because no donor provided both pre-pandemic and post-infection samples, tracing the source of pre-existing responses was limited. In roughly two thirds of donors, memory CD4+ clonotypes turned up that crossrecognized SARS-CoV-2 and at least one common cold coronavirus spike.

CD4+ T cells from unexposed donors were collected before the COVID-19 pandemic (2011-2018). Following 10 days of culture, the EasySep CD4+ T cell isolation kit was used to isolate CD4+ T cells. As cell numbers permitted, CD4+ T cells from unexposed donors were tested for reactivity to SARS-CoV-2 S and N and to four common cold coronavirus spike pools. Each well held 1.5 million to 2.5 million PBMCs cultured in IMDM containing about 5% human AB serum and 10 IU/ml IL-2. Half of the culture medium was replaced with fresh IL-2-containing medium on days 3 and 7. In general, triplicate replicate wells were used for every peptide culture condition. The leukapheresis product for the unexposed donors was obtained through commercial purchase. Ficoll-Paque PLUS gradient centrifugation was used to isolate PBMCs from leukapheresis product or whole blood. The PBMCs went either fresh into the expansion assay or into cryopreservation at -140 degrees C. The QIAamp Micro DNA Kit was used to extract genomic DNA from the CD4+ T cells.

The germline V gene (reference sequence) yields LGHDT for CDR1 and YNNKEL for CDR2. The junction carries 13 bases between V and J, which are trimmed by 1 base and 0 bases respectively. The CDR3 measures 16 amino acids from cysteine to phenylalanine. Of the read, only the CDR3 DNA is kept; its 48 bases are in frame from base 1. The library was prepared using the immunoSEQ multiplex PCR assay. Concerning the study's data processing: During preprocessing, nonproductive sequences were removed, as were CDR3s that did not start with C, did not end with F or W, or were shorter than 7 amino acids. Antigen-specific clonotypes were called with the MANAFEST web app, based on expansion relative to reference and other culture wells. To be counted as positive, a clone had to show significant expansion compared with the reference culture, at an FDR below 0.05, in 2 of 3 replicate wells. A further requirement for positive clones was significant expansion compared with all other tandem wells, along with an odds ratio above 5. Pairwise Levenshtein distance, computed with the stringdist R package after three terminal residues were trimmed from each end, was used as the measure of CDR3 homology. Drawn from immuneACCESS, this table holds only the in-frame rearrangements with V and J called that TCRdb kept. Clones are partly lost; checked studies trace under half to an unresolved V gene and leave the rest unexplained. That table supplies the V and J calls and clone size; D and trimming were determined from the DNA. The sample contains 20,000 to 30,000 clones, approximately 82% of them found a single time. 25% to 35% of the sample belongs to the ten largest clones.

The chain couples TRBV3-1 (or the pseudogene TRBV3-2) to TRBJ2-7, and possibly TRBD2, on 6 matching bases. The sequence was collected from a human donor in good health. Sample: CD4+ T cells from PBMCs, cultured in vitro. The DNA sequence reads TGTGCCAGCAGCCAAGTGGGAGGCGATAGCTCCTACGAGCAGTACTTC. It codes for CASSQVGGDSSYEQYF.